The 30 T cell receptor beta chains below come from one sample, sequenced in a study of T cells after yellow fever vaccination. TCRdb recomputed calls from the 5' RACE reads with MiXCR, one row per CDR3 protein. The sample records approximately 340,000 distinct CDR3 sequences, 8.7% being singletons. Material: PBMCs, obtained on the day of the first yellow fever vaccination. The source is a man aged 18-30 years who received the YFV17D yellow fever vaccine.

The chain couples TRBV10-3 to TRBJ2-7; perhaps TRBD1 as D (5 bases). The CDR3 is made up of 14 amino acids. The V gene lost 4 bases and the J gene lost 5 bases, with 15 bases spanning the gap. CDR1 is ENHRY, CDR2 SYGVKD, per germline. The CDR3 nucleotides are TGTGCCATCAGTGCGAAGGGGCGTCAAGACGAGCAGTACGTC. Residues: CAISAKGRQDEQYV.

Only a few counts were recorded for this clonotype. The chain couples TRBV6-2 or TRBV6-3 to TRBJ2-7; the D gene is possibly TRBD2 (6 bases). Between the trimmed V and J ends, which lost 0 bases and 2 bases, there was a span of 11 bases. Germline values: CDR1 MNHEY, CDR2 SVGEGT. CDR3 size: 15 residues. The CDR3: CASSYSGGATYEQYF. The CDR3 bases are TGTGCCAGCAGTTACTCTGGAGGGGCCACCTACGAGCAGTACTTC.

This chain uses TRBV19 with TRBJ2-5; D tentatively fits TRBD1 or TRBD2 (6 bases each). The germline V gene encodes CDR1 LNHDA and CDR2 SQIVND (reference sequence). The V and J ends lost 1 base and 4 bases respectively, with 16 bases between them. The CDR3 runs 16 residues. CDR3 residues: CASSIASQGLGETQYF. The CDR3 DNA sequence: TGTGCCAGTAGTATAGCGTCACAGGGACTGGGAGAGACCCAGTACTTC. The full variable domain, completed using reference TRBV19 and TRBJ2-5, is DGGITQSPKYLFRKEGQNVTLSCEQNLNHDAMYWYRQDPGQGLRLIYYSQIVNDFQKGDIAEGYSVSREKKESFPLTVTSAQKNPTAFYLCASSIASQGLGETQYFGPGTRLLVL.

The chain combines TRBV6-2 or TRBV6-3 with TRBJ2-6; no clear D gene. This CDR3 has 16 residues. Germline V gene data show CDR1 as MNHEY and CDR2 as SVGEGT. Trimming stripped 11 bases from V and 2 bases from J, with 19 bases between. CDR3 sequence (DNA): TGTGCCGCCCGATCCGTCGGTGTTACTGGGGCCAACGTCCTGACTTTC. It codes for CAARSVGVTGANVLTF.

The genes are TRBV6-1 and TRBJ2-4; D not certain. Deletions cut 1 base from V and 1 base from J, with 8 bases between. There are 15 residues in the CDR3. Looked up from germline, CDR1 is MNHNS and CDR2 is SASEGT. The CDR3 DNA follows: TGTGCCAGCAGTGAAGAGGGTTGGGCCAAAAACATTCAGTACTTC. Protein: CASSEEGWAKNIQYF.

This clonotype has a handful of counts. The chain recombines TRBV7-9 with TRBJ2-5; weak D call: TRBD2 (5 bases). Trimming removed 5 bases from V and 5 bases from J, with 12 bases in between. The V gene's germline CDR1 is SEHNR and CDR2 FQNEAQ (reference sequence). This CDR3 has 13 amino acids. The CDR3 sequence: CASSRTQRETQYF. For the CDR3, the DNA is TGTGCCAGCAGCAGGACCCAGCGGGAGACCCAGTACTTC.

The chain links TRBV7-9 to TRBJ1-1; the match to TRBD1 covers 7 bases. J lost 0 bases, V lost 5 bases, and 6 bases had no gene match. This CDR3 has 15 amino acids. Germline-derived CDR1 and CDR2 are SEHNR and FQNEAQ (reference sequence). As DNA, the CDR3 is TGTGCCAGCAGCCCCAACAGGGGATTGAACACTGAAGCTTTCTTT. Translation gives CASSPNRGLNTEAFF.

The chain employs TRBV5-5 and TRBJ2-7; unclear D gene. Germline CDR1 reads SGHKS; CDR2 reads YYEKEE (reference sequence). With 1 base removed from V and 0 bases from J, the gap between germline ends came to 14 bases. The CDR3 loop spans 16 amino acids. The CDR3 sequence is CASSLKVAASSYEQYV. The CDR3 bases are TGTGCCAGCAGCTTGAAGGTGGCTGCTAGCTCCTACGAGCAGTACGTC.

This clonotype was seen a few times. V and J are TRBV7-3 and TRBJ2-1, with 9 bases lining up with TRBD1. This CDR3 comprises 16 residues. Germline values: CDR1 SGHTA, CDR2 FQGTGA. The trim removed 0 bases at V and 7 bases at J, leaving 7 bases unmatched. CDR3 amino acids: CASSLTVPGQGNEQFF. CDR3 bases: TGTGCCAGCAGCTTAACCGTCCCGGGACAGGGAAATGAGCAGTTCTTC.

Here the CDR3 reads CASSPRPDSNQPQHF. The CDR3 DNA sequence: TGTGCCAGCAGTCCACGCCCCGACAGTAATCAGCCCCAGCATTTT. The chain joins TRBV6-1 to TRBJ1-5; possibly TRBD1 for D (5 bases). V was cut by 5 bases and J by 4 bases, with 15 bases left in between. This CDR3 is built from 15 residues. The V gene's germline CDR1 is MNHNS and CDR2 SASEGT.

The gene calls are TRBV6-2 or TRBV6-3 and TRBJ1-4; no reliable D call. The CDR3 sequence is 11 residues long. CDR1 MNHEY and CDR2 SVGEGT come from the germline V gene. With 5 bases removed from V and 8 bases from J, the gap between germline ends came to 6 bases. The CDR3 sequence is CASSPREKLFF. CDR3 sequence (DNA): TGTGCCAGCAGTCCCCGCGAAAAACTGTTTTTT.

This clonotype was observed many times. The rearrangement joins TRBV3-1 to TRBJ2-2; possibly TRBD1 for D (6 bases). The CDR3 totals 17 residues. V was clipped by 2 bases and J by 0 bases, with 13 bases between them. Germline V gene data show CDR1 as LGHDT and CDR2 as YNNKEL (reference sequence). In nucleotides, the CDR3 is TGTGCCAGCAGCCAACCGACAGGATCGGCGAACACCGGGGAGCTGTTTTTT. It encodes CASSQPTGSANTGELFF.

The sample holds a few counts of this clonotype. This rearrangement joins TRBV30 to TRBJ2-7, with no clear D. Germline V gene sequence: CDR1 GTSNPN, CDR2 SVGIG (reference sequence). This CDR3 contains 15 residues. Trimming shortened V by 5 bases and J by 2 bases, and 19 bases separated the two germline ends. This chain's CDR3 is CAWSRLSPMPYEQYF. The CDR3 DNA reads TGTGCCTGGTCCAGGTTGAGCCCGATGCCCTACGAGCAGTACTTC.

The V and J genes are TRBV6-2 or TRBV6-3 and TRBJ2-1; 9 nucleotides line up with TRBD1. CDR3 length: 15 residues. The germline CDR1 and CDR2 sequences are MNHEY and SVGEGT. The J segment lost 4 bases and the V segment lost 4 bases, leaving 5 bases of the junction unmatched. CDR3: CASSWGTGKYNEQFF. CDR3 nucleotides: TGTGCCAGCAGTTGGGGGACAGGGAAGTACAATGAGCAGTTCTTC.

The chain joins TRBV6-2 or TRBV6-3 to TRBJ1-1, with no clear D. The CDR3 runs to 14 residues. Germline CDR1 MNHEY, CDR2 SVGEGT. V lost 4 bases to trimming and J lost 0 bases, with 9 bases between them. CDR3 DNA: TGTGCCAGCAGTTGGGGAAGAATGAACACTGAAGCTTTCTTT. Translation: CASSWGRMNTEAFF.

Only a few counts were recorded for this clonotype. V usage is TRBV10-2 and J usage is TRBJ1-6; D is unclear. V was trimmed by 4 bases and J by 5 bases, leaving 3 bases between them. The germline gives CDR1 WSHSY, CDR2 SAAADI. CDR3 length equals 12 residues. The chain's CDR3 is CASSGDNSPLHF. The CDR3, as DNA: TGCGCCAGCAGTGGGGATAATTCACCCCTCCACTTT.

This clonotype was observed a few times. The CDR3 DNA sequence: TGTGCCAGCAGTTACTCGGGGCAGTCCTATGGCTACACCTTC. It specifies CASSYSGQSYGYTF. The chain recombines TRBV6-5 with TRBJ1-2; D might be TRBD1 (5 bases). Germline lookup yields CDR1 MNHEY and CDR2 SVGAGI. V was shortened by 0 bases and J by 4 bases, with 9 bases between the two germline ends. The CDR3 runs to 14 residues.

This clonotype was counted many times. The rearrangement links TRBV25-1 to TRBJ1-5, with 8 bases identical to TRBD1. CDR1 and CDR2 from the germline V gene are MGHDK and SYGVNS. This CDR3 is built from 12 residues. The junction had 3 bases not matched to a gene; V was cut back by 6 bases and J by 8 bases. As DNA, the CDR3 is TGTGCCAGCAGGGCGACAGGGGAGCCCCAGCATTTT. Its translation is CASRATGEPQHF.

The J gene is TRBJ2-1, the V gene TRBV4-1; TRBD2 might be the D (5 bases). This CDR3 comprises 14 residues. In germline, CDR1 is MGHRA, CDR2 YSYEKL. The germline V and J ends were trimmed by 1 base and 6 bases, with 10 bases remaining between them. The CDR3 sequence: CASSQGPAVNEQFF. The CDR3 DNA is TGCGCCAGCAGCCAAGGTCCAGCGGTCAATGAGCAGTTCTTC.

In this sample, this clonotype turned up many times. This chain links TRBV3-1 with TRBJ1-1; D not certain. The CDR3 runs 15 residues. Trimming cost V 2 bases and J 1 base, with 11 bases left between them. Germline CDR1 LGHDT, CDR2 YNNKEL (reference sequence). The CDR3 sequence: CASSQTGLGNTEAFF. The CDR3 coding sequence is TGTGCCAGCAGCCAAACGGGGTTGGGGAACACTGAAGCTTTCTTT.

This clonotype was counted many times. The chain's CDR3 is CASSQVLAPGELFF. CDR3 bases: TGTGCCAGCAGCCAAGTACTAGCCCCCGGGGAGCTGTTTTTT. The rearrangement joins TRBV3-1 to TRBJ2-2; D may be TRBD2 (6 bases). Trimming stripped 1 base from V and 6 bases from J, with 9 bases between. CDR3 length: 14 amino acids. Germline-derived CDR1 and CDR2 are LGHDT and YNNKEL (reference sequence).

This clonotype was found many times. V is TRBV5-1 and J is TRBJ2-7; weak D call: TRBD1 (6 bases). V was pared by 4 bases and J by 0 bases, with 11 bases between. The germline CDR1 and CDR2 sequences are SGHRS and YFSETQ. The CDR3 spans 14 residues. This CDR3 is CASSPRDNSYEQYV. The CDR3 bases are TGCGCCAGCAGCCCCCGGGACAACTCCTACGAGCAGTACGTC.

This clonotype came up a few times. The chain couples TRBV24-1 to TRBJ2-1; 9 positions agree with TRBD2. V lost 0 bases to trimming and J lost 4 bases; unmatched junction nucleotides: 12. Germline V gives CDR1 KGHDR, CDR2 SFDVKD. CDR3 size: 19 residues. This chain's CDR3 is CATSDLQSPSGGTYNEQFF. CDR3 nucleotides: TGTGCCACCAGTGATTTGCAATCCCCGAGCGGGGGGACATACAATGAGCAGTTCTTC.

This clonotype has only a few counts. The chain employs TRBV20-1 and TRBJ2-1; D may match TRBD1 or TRBD2 (6 bases each). V shed 3 bases and J shed 9 bases, with 15 bases lying between them. From germline, CDR1 is DFQATT and CDR2 SNEGSKA (reference sequence). The CDR3 is 13 amino acids. The CDR3 is CSASRGRGSEQFF. CDR3 sequence (DNA): TGCAGTGCTAGCCGGGGGCGCGGTAGTGAGCAGTTCTTC.

In its sample, this clonotype was seen a few times. This rearrangement joins TRBV2 to TRBJ2-3; perhaps TRBD2 as D (6 bases). Germline lookup yields CDR1 SNHLY and CDR2 FYNNEI. The germline V and J ends were trimmed by 5 bases and 2 bases, with 11 bases remaining between them. This CDR3 is built from 14 residues. The DNA of the CDR3 is TGTGCCAGCAGTTGGGACTCAGCCACAGATACGCAGTATTTT. This sequence encodes CASSWDSATDTQYF.

In this sample, this clonotype turned up a few times. V is TRBV20-1 and J is TRBJ1-5, with a tentative D call TRBD1 (6 bases). The V gene's germline CDR1 is DFQATT and CDR2 SNEGSKA (reference sequence). Trimming left V 3 bases short and J 7 bases short, with 13 bases between. This CDR3 is built from 13 residues. The CDR3 DNA follows: TGCAGTGCTAGCGACAAAGGGGGACAGCCCCAGCATTTT. Protein sequence: CSASDKGGQPQHF.

This clonotype has a handful of counts. The gene calls are TRBV5-1 and TRBJ2-3; 7 nucleotides match TRBD2. CDR3 length equals 14 residues. CDR1 and CDR2 (germline): SGHRS, YFSETQ. V was pared by 7 bases and J by 1 base, with 6 bases of the junction left unmatched. The CDR3 DNA follows: TGCGCCAGCCGTGTTGGGAGGGGCACAGATACGCAGTATTTT. Its translation is CASRVGRGTDTQYF.

This clonotype has a count of ten or more. V is TRBV18 and J is TRBJ2-5; the D is unclear. The length of the CDR3 is 13 residues. V lost 0 bases, J lost 4 bases, and 6 bases lay in between. Germline V gene lookup returns CDR1 KGHSH and CDR2 LQKENI. The CDR3 protein is CASSPPSRETQYF. For the CDR3, the DNA is TGTGCCAGCTCACCACCGTCGCGAGAGACCCAGTACTTC.

This clonotype has ten or more counts. This sequence joins TRBV7-6 and TRBJ2-1; 10 positions agree with TRBD2. CDR3 length: 16 residues. The germline V gene has CDR1 SGHVS and CDR2 FNYEAQ. V was clipped by 1 base and J by 7 bases; unmatched bases: 7. The CDR3 DNA is TGTGCCAGCAGCTTAGGGGCTAGCGGGGGCCATAATGAGCAGTTCTTC. Translation: CASSLGASGGHNEQFF.

CDR3 DNA: TGTGCCAGCAGCTTTCCCGAGAATAACACTGAAGCTTTCTTT. It is translated as CASSFPENNTEAFF. The chain links TRBV11-3 to TRBJ1-1; D ambiguous. Germline V gene data show CDR1 as SGHNT and CDR2 as YENEEA. The CDR3 covers 14 residues. V lost 3 bases to trimming and J lost 2 bases, with 10 bases between them.